This T cell receptor beta chain was found in a study of blood T cell repertoires in COVID-19. Study-level background: The study drew acute and convalescent COVID-19 samples from the United States, Italy and Spain. PBMCs, B-cell-depleted T cells, or T cells were the source of the cDNA or gDNA that made up the material.

The V gene lost 6 bases and the J gene lost 6 bases, with 14 bases spanning the gap. CDR3 size: 13 residues. The germline V gene has CDR1 MNHNY and CDR2 SVGAGI (reference sequence). How the authors handled the data: Nucleated cell number was recorded as an estimate derived from reference gene primer amplification. TCRdb's copy holds only in-frame clones and misses some; the assay was immunoSEQ multiplex PCR. The V and J calls and clone size come from that table; D and trimming were worked out from the DNA. The table has roughly 53,000 clones, over 90% seen once. Sequenced sample: peripheral blood. The origin of this receptor is a human donor in a cohort sampled during active COVID-19. V gene TRBV6-6 combines with J gene TRBJ1-1; D ambiguous. The CDR3 nucleotides read TGTGCCAGCAGCCCCGCAGGTTACGCTGAAGCTTTCTTT. It codes for CASSPAGYAEAFF.